The T cell receptor beta chain described here comes from a study of blood T cell repertoires in COVID-19. Study details: There were acute and convalescent COVID-19 samples, and they came from the United States, Italy and Spain. Sample material is recorded as cDNA or gDNA derived from T cells, B-cell-depleted T cells, or PBMCs.

Authors' methods: Nucleated cell counts were estimated from reference gene primer amplification. Some clones are missing from TCRdb's copy, which holds only in-frame ones; the method was immunoSEQ multiplex PCR. V and J calls and clone size are copied from that table; D and trimming were computed from the DNA. The sample holds 95,000 to 120,000 clones, approximately 85% seen once. Comment on this clone: The sample holds other DNA sequences that translate to the same CDR3.

CDR1 and CDR2 (germline): SGHRS, YFSETQ. This CDR3 spans 13 amino acids. Trimming pared 0 bases from V and 6 bases from J, leaving 10 bases between. The chain joins TRBV5-1 to TRBJ2-7; tentative D call: TRBD2 (7 bases). The material sequenced was peripheral blood. The clonotype originates from a man between 40 and 49 years old with acute or convalescent COVID-19. The DNA of the CDR3 is TGCGCCAGCAGCTTGGTCGGGGGGCCCGAGCAGTACTTC. It is translated as CASSLVGGPEQYF. The complete variable domain, with remaining parts taken from reference TRBV5-1 and TRBJ2-7, reads KAGVTQTPRYLIKTRGQQVTLSCSPISGHRSVSWYQQTPGQGLQFLFEYFSETQRNKGNFPGRFSGRQFSNSRSEMNVSTLELGDSALYLCASSLVGGPEQYFGPGTRLTVT.